The 30 T cell receptor beta chains below were found in one sample sequenced in a study of blood T cell repertoires in COVID-19. The table came from immunoSEQ multiplex PCR; TCRdb's copy has only in-frame clones and leaves some out. The sample contains 160,000 or so clones, around 80% of which appear only once. Material for sequencing was PBMCs or T cells enriched from blood (not recorded which). The receptors were sampled from a woman in her sixties or seventies who had recovered from COVID-19.

J is TRBJ2-5 and V is TRBV6-5, with D perhaps matching TRBD2 (7 bases). CDR3 length: 12 residues. The V gene's germline CDR1 is MNHEY and CDR2 SVGAGI. V was clipped by 8 bases and J by 1 base, with 8 bases between them. As DNA, the CDR3 is TGTGCCAGCGGGGGGGCCCAAGAGACCCAGTACTTC. Translated: CASGGAQETQYF.

This rearrangement joins TRBV2 to TRBJ2-7; 8 bases map to TRBD2. The CDR3 is made up of 14 amino acids. V lost 10 bases, J lost 3 bases, and 11 bases stayed unmatched. From germline, CDR1 is SNHLY and CDR2 FYNNEI. Here the CDR3 DNA reads TGTGCCATCCCTCGGGGGGGATTAAGCTACGAGCAGTACTTC. It is translated as CAIPRGGLSYEQYF. Full variable domain (remainder filled in from reference TRBV2 and TRBJ2-7): EPEVTQTPSHQVTQMGQEVILRCVPISNHLYFYWYRQILGQKVEFLVSFYNNEISEKSEIFDDQFSVERPDGSNFTLKIRSTKLEDSAMYFCAIPRGGLSYEQYFGPGTRLTVT.

The table lists this clone with a few counts. The rearrangement joins TRBV19 to TRBJ2-1; TRBD2 matches at 12 bases. V was clipped by 3 bases and J by 4 bases; unmatched bases: 10. The length of the CDR3 is 18 residues. CDR1 LNHDA and CDR2 SQIVND come from the germline V gene (reference sequence). The CDR3 nucleotides read TGTGCCAGTAGTATCTCGCTAGCGGGGGGGCCCGTGTACAATGAGCAGTTCTTC. Translation gives CASSISLAGGPVYNEQFF.

The rearrangement links TRBV15 to TRBJ2-2, with D maybe TRBD2 (6 bases). CDR3 size: 17 residues. Germline V gives CDR1 LNHNV, CDR2 YYDKDF (reference sequence). Deletions cut 0 bases from V and 4 bases from J, with 15 bases between. The CDR3 DNA reads as TGTGCCACCAGCAGAGATAGCCTGCGGGGAGGCACCGGGGAGCTGTTTTTT. Protein product: CATSRDSLRGGTGELFF. The whole variable domain, filled in from reference TRBV15 and TRBJ2-2, reads DAMVIQNPRYQVTQFGKPVTLSCSQTLNHNVMYWYQQKSSQAPKLLFHYYDKDFNNEADTPDNFQSRRPNTSFCFLDIRSPGLGDTAMYLCATSRDSLRGGTGELFFGEGSRLTVL.

V is TRBV4-1 and J is TRBJ1-2; D not certain. The CDR3 is 18 amino acids. CDR1 is MGHRA, CDR2 YSYEKL, per germline. V was cut by 0 bases and J by 8 bases, with 25 bases left in between. CDR3 loop: CASSQDWGLRGAWEGYTF. DNA of the CDR3: TGCGCCAGCAGCCAAGACTGGGGTCTACGGGGTGCCTGGGAAGGCTACACCTTC.

There are a few counts of this clone. This chain joins TRBV30 and TRBJ1-2; 7 nucleotides line up with TRBD1. The CDR3 totals 12 residues. From germline, CDR1 is GTSNPN and CDR2 SVGIG (reference sequence). V was pared by 8 bases and J by 7 bases, with 10 bases of the junction left unmatched. The DNA for the CDR3 is TGTGCCGTGGGTCAGGGGGGCCTTGGCTACACCTTC. Its translation is CAVGQGGLGYTF.

This rearrangement joins TRBV5-1 to TRBJ2-7; tentatively, D is TRBD1 (6 bases). CDR1 SGHRS and CDR2 YFSETQ come from the germline V gene. The length of the CDR3 is 15 residues. The V end lost 4 bases, the J end lost 3 bases, and 17 bases lay between the germline ends. DNA of the CDR3: TGCGCCAGCAGCCAAGACCCGGGACAACTCTACGAGCAGTACTTC. This translates into CASSQDPGQLYEQYF.

This chain joins TRBV19 and TRBJ1-1, with D possibly matching TRBD1 (5 bases). V lost 6 bases to trimming and J lost 5 bases, with 16 bases between them. Looked up from germline, CDR1 is LNHDA and CDR2 is SQIVND (reference sequence). The CDR3 loop spans 14 amino acids. This chain's CDR3 is CASSLDGEGTEAFF. Written as DNA, the CDR3 is TGTGCCAGTAGCCTAGACGGGGAGGGGACTGAAGCTTTCTTT.

This chain uses TRBV11-1 with TRBJ2-5, with 7 bases that match TRBD2. CDR3 size: 16 residues. V was pared by 1 base and J by 3 bases, with 8 bases of the junction left unmatched. Germline V gene sequence: CDR1 SGHAT, CDR2 FQDESV (reference sequence). CDR3 nucleotides: TGTGCCAGCAGCTTAGGGTCGCGGGGGAGAGAAGAGACCCAGTACTTC. Protein: CASSLGSRGREETQYF.

This clone was seen more than once but under ten times. This chain joins TRBV12-3 or TRBV12-4 and TRBJ1-2, with 7 bases lining up with TRBD1. The CDR3 has 13 amino acids. With 8 bases clipped from V and 2 bases from J, the junction kept 5 bases outside the gene matches. The DNA of the CDR3 is TGTGCCAGCCGGGGGACAGCGAACTATGGCTACACCTTC. This sequence encodes CASRGTANYGYTF.

The rearrangement links TRBV29-1 to TRBJ2-3; weak D call: TRBD2 (5 bases). The CDR3 is 14 amino acids. Germline loops: CDR1 SQVTM, CDR2 ANQGSEA. Trimming removed 6 bases from V and 2 bases from J, with 15 bases in between. CDR3 in DNA: TGCAGCGTGGCCCAGGCGGGCATCACAGATACGCAGTATTTT. It specifies CSVAQAGITDTQYF.

The chain is built from TRBV24-1 and TRBJ2-4; weak D call: TRBD1 (5 bases). The CDR3 runs to 14 residues. With 9 bases removed from V and 8 bases from J, the gap between germline ends came to 19 bases. CDR1 is KGHDR and CDR2 is SFDVKD in the germline V gene. The CDR3 loop is CATSNSQGMDIQYF. CDR3 nucleotide sequence: TGTGCCACCTCAAATAGCCAGGGCATGGACATTCAGTACTTC.

In its sample, this clone was seen a few times. The V and J genes are TRBV7-9 and TRBJ1-6; weak D call: TRBD1 (5 bases). Deletions cut 4 bases from V and 10 bases from J, with 17 bases between. Looked up from germline, CDR1 is SEHNR and CDR2 is FQNEAQ (reference sequence). This CDR3 spans 15 amino acids. The CDR3 DNA follows: TGTGCCAGCAGCTATTCCGGGACGGGAGACTCACCCCTCCACTTT. Residues: CASSYSGTGDSPLHF.

The V call is TRBV4-2, the J call TRBJ2-5, with 7 bases identical to TRBD2. There are 15 residues in the CDR3. CDR1 LGHNA and CDR2 YNFKEQ come from the germline V gene. The V segment lost 0 bases and the J segment 1 base; nucleotides outside the gene matches: 2. The CDR3 sequence: CASSQEASGQETQYF. The DNA for the CDR3 is TGTGCCAGCAGCCAAGAGGCTAGCGGCCAAGAGACCCAGTACTTC.

V and J are TRBV23-1 and TRBJ1-4, with TRBD1 as a possible D gene (6 bases). TRBV23-1 has ORF status, its function being uncertain. CDR3 length equals 21 residues. Trimming cost V 0 bases and J 0 bases, with 23 bases left between them. In DNA, the CDR3 is TGCGCCAGCAGTCAATCCCCTAACAGGGAAAGAGGGTGCCCAACTAATGAAAAACTGTTTTTT. Translating gives CASSQSPNRERGCPTNEKLFF.

This clone came up many times. This chain joins TRBV5-1 and TRBJ1-6; D might be TRBD1 (5 bases). This CDR3 region has 13 residues. Germline lookup yields CDR1 SGHRS and CDR2 YFSETQ. Trimming took 5 bases from V and 11 from J, leaving 14 bases between them. The DNA of the CDR3 is TGCGCCAGCAGTCGGTTGGGGGGACCACCCCTCCACTTT. Its translation: CASSRLGGPPLHF.

The gene calls are TRBV19 and TRBJ1-1, with 7 bases fitting TRBD1. The CDR3 spans 13 residues. Germline CDR1 is LNHDA and CDR2 is SQIVND (reference sequence). Losses at the gene ends were 5 bases for V and 5 bases for J; bases not matched to a gene: 5. The CDR3 reads CASSPARGTEAFF. CDR3 sequence (DNA): TGTGCCAGTAGTCCCGCCAGGGGGACTGAAGCTTTCTTT.

The V call is TRBV3-1 (or the pseudogene TRBV3-2), the J call TRBJ1-5; the match to TRBD1 covers 10 bases. Unmatched junction bases numbered 5, after V lost 3 bases and J lost 6 bases. The length of the CDR3 is 15 residues. Per germline, CDR1 LGHDT and CDR2 YNNKEL (reference sequence). The CDR3, as DNA: TGTGCCAGCAGCCAGGGGACAGGGGTCGTTCAGCCCCAGCATTTT. It specifies CASSQGTGVVQPQHF.

The table lists this clone with a few counts. The gene calls are TRBV30 and TRBJ1-1; D remains ambiguous. CDR3 length: 13 residues. The germline V gene encodes CDR1 GTSNPN and CDR2 SVGIG (reference sequence). The V end lost 2 bases, the J end lost 6 bases, and 13 bases lay between the germline ends. This CDR3 is CAWSRPPLAEAFF. CDR3 in DNA: TGTGCCTGGAGTAGACCGCCTCTAGCTGAAGCTTTCTTT.

J is TRBJ2-1 and V is TRBV30, with D maybe TRBD1 (7 bases). In germline, CDR1 is GTSNPN, CDR2 SVGIG (reference sequence). The CDR3 is 13 amino acids. Trimming removed 8 bases from V and 1 base from J, with 12 bases in between. As DNA, the CDR3 is TGTGCCGGAGGGGGCAGGTCCTACAATGAGCAGTTCTTC. It yields the protein CAGGGRSYNEQFF. Using reference TRBV30 and TRBJ2-1 for the parts outside the CDR3, the full variable domain is SQTIHQWPATLVQPVGSPLSLECTVEGTSNPNLYWYRQAAGRGLQLLFYSVGIGQISSEVPQNLSASRPQDRQFILSSKKLLLSDSGFYLCAGGGRSYNEQFFGPGTRLTVL.

The chain is built from TRBV9 and TRBJ2-1; 11 nucleotides match TRBD2. Trimming at V came to 7 bases and at J to 9 bases, leaving 15 bases not matched to a gene. This CDR3 is built from 16 residues. The germline gives CDR1 SGDLS, CDR2 YYNGEE. This CDR3 is CASQEFSGGARGEQFF. The CDR3 nucleotides read TGTGCCAGCCAGGAATTTAGCGGGGGGGCCCGCGGTGAGCAGTTCTTC.

The rearrangement links TRBV24-1 to TRBJ1-4, with 8 bases aligning to TRBD1. V shed 5 bases, J shed 7 bases, and the junction held 8 bases outside the gene matches. The CDR3 extends over 15 amino acids. Germline V CDR1 and CDR2: KGHDR, SFDVKD. CDR3 residues: CATSGGQAGGEKLFF. The CDR3 nucleotides are TGTGCCACCAGTGGGGGACAGGCTGGGGGTGAAAAACTGTTTTTT.

V gene TRBV30 combines with J gene TRBJ2-7; TRBD2 is a possible D gene (5 bases). With 2 bases removed from V and 7 bases from J, the gap between germline ends came to 15 bases. The CDR3 runs 13 residues. CDR1 is GTSNPN, CDR2 SVGIG, per germline (reference sequence). The CDR3 spells CAWSPSGVREQYF. Written as DNA, the CDR3 is TGTGCCTGGAGTCCTTCCGGGGTACGGGAGCAGTACTTC.

This clone was observed once. This chain uses TRBV6-5 with TRBJ2-7; no definite D call. This CDR3 has 14 amino acids. The germline V and J ends were trimmed by 0 bases and 2 bases, with 8 bases remaining between them. Germline CDR1 reads MNHEY; CDR2 reads SVGAGI. The CDR3 sequence: CASSYSSGTYEQYF. The CDR3 DNA reads as TGTGCCAGCAGTTACTCGTCAGGTACCTACGAGCAGTACTTC.

The chain joins TRBV27 to TRBJ2-1, with 8 bases identical to TRBD2. The CDR3 has 16 amino acids. Germline assignment: CDR1 MNHEY and CDR2 SMNVEV (reference sequence). V trimming: 0 bases; J trimming: 2 bases; junction bases outside the gene matches: 3. CDR3 in amino acids: CASSLSAGGTYNEQFF. Written as DNA, the CDR3 is TGTGCCAGCAGTTTATCTGCGGGGGGCACCTACAATGAGCAGTTCTTC.

This chain links TRBV11-2 with TRBJ2-3; D perhaps matches TRBD2 (5 bases). The ends were cut back, 0 bases at V and 3 bases at J, with 7 bases in the middle. This CDR3 region has 14 residues. Germline CDR1 SGHAT, CDR2 FQNNGV. The CDR3 spells CASSLETGTDTQYF. CDR3 DNA sequence: TGTGCCAGCAGCTTAGAAACGGGGACAGATACGCAGTATTTT.

This chain joins TRBV3-1 (or the pseudogene TRBV3-2) and TRBJ2-1; TRBD2 might be the D (6 bases). Looked up from germline, CDR1 is LGHDT and CDR2 is YNNKEL (reference sequence). V was shortened by 3 bases and J by 16 bases, with 16 bases between the two germline ends. The CDR3 has 12 residues. The CDR3: CASSHKAGPPFF. CDR3 DNA sequence: TGTGCCAGCAGCCATAAAGCGGGCCCACCCTTCTTC.

The table lists this clone with a count of one. The chain links TRBV15 to TRBJ1-5; TRBD1 agrees at 8 bases. The CDR3 spans 17 residues. The J segment lost 0 bases and the V segment lost 6 bases, leaving 10 bases of the junction unmatched. Per germline, CDR1 LNHNV and CDR2 YYDKDF (reference sequence). The CDR3 spells CATSSGQEFYSNQPQHF. The CDR3 bases are TGTGCCACCAGTTCGGGACAGGAATTTTATAGCAATCAGCCCCAGCATTTT.

This chain uses TRBV6-6 with TRBJ1-1; 8 bases match TRBD1. Germline CDR1 reads MNHNY; CDR2 reads SVGAGI (reference sequence). V lost 5 bases and J lost 4; bases outside the gene matches: 6. The CDR3 is 14 residues long. The CDR3 reads CASSQTGVITEAFF. CDR3 bases: TGTGCCAGCAGTCAGACAGGGGTAATCACTGAAGCTTTCTTT.

This chain connects TRBV9 to TRBJ2-1; D ambiguous. CDR1 is SGDLS, CDR2 YYNGEE, per germline. This CDR3 has 13 residues. V lost 0 bases and J lost 8, with 9 bases in between. The CDR3 reads CASSVGLGHEQFF. The DNA for the CDR3 is TGTGCCAGCAGCGTAGGCTTGGGCCATGAGCAGTTCTTC.